Below are 14 T cell receptor beta chains sequenced from a single sample in a study of T cells after posttransplantation cyclophosphamide. Measured with immunoSEQ multiplex PCR; TCRdb has only the in-frame clones, and not every one. The table records about 10,000 clones, 82% of them present only once. Cyclophosphamide on days +3 and +4 followed busulfan-fludarabine conditioning and a marrow graft. Specimen: PBMCs, collected 1903 days after a stem cell transplant with posttransplant cyclophosphamide. These receptor sequences come from a female patient in her forties who received an allogeneic stem cell transplant from a related donor, was CMV-positive, and had no GVHD. Some T cells may be provided by the graft donor.

The chain carries TRBV18 and TRBJ1-5; D is ambiguous. CDR3 length equals 15 residues. V lost 3 bases, J lost 1 base, and 10 bases lay in between. Germline values: CDR1 KGHSH, CDR2 LQKENI. The CDR3 here is CASSPSGGSNQPQHF. The CDR3 DNA reads TGTGCCAGCTCACCCAGCGGAGGGAGCAATCAGCCCCAGCATTTT.

This clone was counted a few times. The V call is TRBV6-5, the J call TRBJ1-2; D is perhaps TRBD1 (6 bases). Trimming removed 5 bases at V and 9 bases at J, with 10 bases between. Germline-derived CDR1 and CDR2 are MNHEY and SVGAGI. CDR3 size: 11 residues. CDR3 coding DNA: TGTGCCAGCAGTGAACAGGGTCGCTACACCTTC. Translating it yields CASSEQGRYTF.

CDR3 loop: CASSFHILAGLGGWGNEQFF. The CDR3 coding sequence is TGTGCCAGCAGTTTCCACATCCTAGCGGGGCTCGGGGGTTGGGGCAATGAGCAGTTCTTC. The chain employs TRBV28 and TRBJ2-1, with 9 bases aligning to TRBD2. The trim removed 3 bases at V and 6 bases at J, leaving 21 bases unmatched. CDR1 and CDR2 from the germline V gene are MDHEN and SYDVKM. The CDR3 has 20 residues.

V and J are TRBV5-1 and TRBJ2-1; 9 bases map to TRBD2. J lost 1 base, V lost 1 base, and 6 bases had no gene match. This CDR3 spans 17 amino acids. Germline assignment: CDR1 SGHRS and CDR2 YFSETQ. The CDR3 coding sequence is TGCGCCAGCAGCTTGAGCTCTAGCGGGATTTCCTACAATGAGCAGTTCTTC. It translates to CASSLSSSGISYNEQFF.

This clone has only a few counts. The rearrangement uses TRBV5-4 and TRBJ2-2, with D possibly matching TRBD2 (7 bases). Per the germline V gene, CDR1 is SGHNT and CDR2 is YYREEE (reference sequence). The CDR3 has 16 amino acids. Trimming took 6 bases from V and 4 from J, leaving 19 bases between them. CDR3 nucleotides: TGTGCCAGCACTCGAGGGGGGGGCCAGGTCACCGGGGAGCTGTTTTTT. Amino acid sequence: CASTRGGGQVTGELFF.

This clone was counted a single time. The chain recombines TRBV5-1 with TRBJ1-1; TRBD1 matches 7 bases. This CDR3 has 14 residues. Germline loops: CDR1 SGHRS, CDR2 YFSETQ. The ends lost 4 bases at V and 5 bases at J; junction bases unmatched: 8. CDR3 region: CASSTAGGRTEAFF. In nucleotides, the CDR3 is TGCGCCAGCAGCACTGCAGGGGGAAGAACTGAAGCTTTCTTT.

This clone appeared once. V is TRBV15 and J is TRBJ2-3; the match to TRBD2 covers 8 bases. The CDR3 is 16 residues long. The ends lost 0 bases at V and 6 bases at J; junction bases unmatched: 8. Germline CDR1 is LNHNV and CDR2 is YYDKDF (reference sequence). The CDR3 spells CATSRDPGGAFDTQYF. The CDR3, as DNA: TGTGCCACCAGCAGAGATCCCGGGGGGGCCTTTGATACGCAGTATTTT.

This clone came up a few times. This CDR3 reads CASKTAGNTEAFF. The CDR3 nucleotides are TGTGCCAGTAAGACAGCCGGAAACACTGAAGCTTTCTTT. J is TRBJ1-1 and V is TRBV19, with a possible D match to TRBD1 (5 bases). CDR1 and CDR2 (germline): LNHDA, SQIVND (reference sequence). CDR3 length: 13 residues. V dropped 7 bases and J dropped 2 bases, with 11 bases sitting between them.

This rearrangement joins TRBV10-2 to TRBJ2-7; TRBD1 matches at 10 bases. The V and J ends lost 6 bases and 4 bases, in that order; junction bases with no gene match: 6. The CDR3 covers 14 residues. The V gene's germline CDR1 is WSHSY and CDR2 SAAADI. The CDR3: CASREPGQGYEQYF. In DNA, the CDR3 is TGCGCCAGCAGGGAACCGGGACAGGGGTACGAGCAGTACTTC.

V is TRBV5-1 and J is TRBJ1-4; 7 positions agree with TRBD1. The CDR3 is 15 amino acids. After removal of 0 bases from V and 4 bases from J, the junction contained 3 bases not matched to a gene. The germline V gene encodes CDR1 SGHRS and CDR2 YFSETQ. The CDR3 DNA reads TGCGCCAGCAGCTTGGCGGACAGGATTAATGAAAAACTGTTTTTT. It codes for CASSLADRINEKLFF.

This clone has a handful of counts. The genes are TRBV27 and TRBJ1-2, with D perhaps TRBD1 (5 bases). This CDR3 region has 13 residues. The germline V gene has CDR1 MNHEY and CDR2 SMNVEV (reference sequence). Deletions cut 5 bases from V and 4 bases from J, with 11 bases between. CDR3 coding DNA: TGTGCCAGCAGTCCTCGACAGACCTATGGCTACACCTTC. It translates to CASSPRQTYGYTF.

The CDR3 spells CASSKKSPGDLRGDPGELFF. In nucleotides, the CDR3 is TGTGCCAGCAGCAAAAAGAGTCCGGGAGATTTAAGAGGAGATCCCGGGGAGCTGTTTTTT. The V call is TRBV21-1, the J call TRBJ2-2; the D call of TRBD2 is as the table states it, not checked on the DNA. TRBV21-1 is a pseudogene. CDR3 length: 20 amino acids.

The chain uses TRBV7-6 and TRBJ2-1; D possibly corresponds to TRBD1 (5 bases). Trimming pared 1 base from V and 4 bases from J, leaving 11 bases between. The CDR3 extends over 15 amino acids. Germline loops: CDR1 SGHVS, CDR2 FNYEAQ. CDR3 sequence reads: CASSLGGNNYNEQFF. Here the CDR3 DNA reads TGTGCCAGCAGCTTAGGGGGCAATAATTACAATGAGCAGTTCTTC.

The genes are TRBV6-1 and TRBJ1-1; perhaps TRBD1 as D (5 bases). The ends were cut back, 8 bases at V and 2 bases at J, with 12 bases in the middle. CDR1 is MNHNS and CDR2 is SASEGT in the germline V gene. The length of the CDR3 is 13 residues. Here the CDR3 reads CASGRGTNTEAFF. CDR3 coding DNA: TGTGCCAGCGGTAGGGGAACCAACACTGAAGCTTTCTTT.